This TCR beta chain was retrieved from a study of Siglec-9 on CD8 T cells in melanoma. The CDR3 covers 15 residues. J was trimmed by 4 bases and V by 1 base; bases with no gene match: 6. From germline, CDR1 is LNHDA and CDR2 SQIVND (reference sequence). Clones were read by immunoSEQ multiplex PCR, and TCRdb kept only the in-frame ones, dropping some. The sample includes approximately 39,000 clones, around 81% of them seen just once. The sample consisted of Siglec-9- CD8+ T cells sorted from blood. The chain combines TRBV19 with TRBJ1-2, with 7 bases that match TRBD1. The TCR comes from a human donor in good health. The CDR3 loop reads CASSIGTGWGYGYTF. In DNA form, the CDR3 reads TGTGCCAGTAGTATAGGGACAGGCTGGGGCTATGGCTACACCTTC.